The clone carrying this T cell receptor beta chain was observed at least ten times. Its target is not known. Generated by immunoSEQ multiplex PCR, the TCRdb table keeps only in-frame clones and is missing some. Found here are about 140,000 clones, approximately 89% of them singletons; the top ten hold roughly 1.5%. The sample is drawn from a study of T cell responses to AZD1222 COVID-19 vaccine. Pooling of second doses given at about 4 or about 12 weeks was done. Trimming left V 1 base short and J 0 bases short, with 6 bases between. The CDR3 consists of 15 residues. In germline, CDR1 is MNHNS, CDR2 SASEGT. Broader study findings: White British ancestry dominated among donors, who included more females, and clonal diversity was possibly underestimated. The CD4 TCRs associated with vaccination extended across spike and predominated at 160-218 and 743-854. Spike-specific TCRs gained breadth and depth after people received two AZD1222 doses.

This receptor was obtained from an adult who received the AZD1222 COVID-19 vaccine. The sample here was peripheral blood, taken 28 days after the second AZD1222 dose. This chain uses TRBV6-1 with TRBJ2-2; tentatively, D is TRBD1 (6 bases). The CDR3 DNA reads as TGTGCCAGCAGTGAAGAGGGGGCGAACACCGGGGAGCTGTTTTTT. Residues: CASSEEGANTGELFF.